The clone carrying this TCR beta chain was seen a single time. The data are from a study of blood T cell repertoires in COVID-19. The wider study: Italy, Spain and the United States were the sources of the convalescent and acute COVID-19 samples.

TCRdb keeps only in-frame clones here, not all; method: immunoSEQ multiplex PCR. The sample consists of some 220,000 clones, 88% of them appearing once. The CDR3 spans 14 residues. The V and J ends lost 5 bases and 7 bases respectively, with 12 bases between them. Germline lookup yields CDR1 LNHDA and CDR2 SQIVND (reference sequence). Two consecutive negative NP/OP PCR tests, clearance, or resolved symptoms defined Cohort 3 recovery. The clonotype originates from a woman aged 25-40 years who had recovered from COVID-19. The sequenced sample was PBMCs or T cells enriched from blood (not recorded which). The chain is built from TRBV19 and TRBJ1-6; D ambiguous. The CDR3 sequence: CASSPTGRNSPLHF. For the CDR3, the DNA is TGTGCCAGTAGTCCCACGGGGAGGAATTCACCCCTCCACTTT.